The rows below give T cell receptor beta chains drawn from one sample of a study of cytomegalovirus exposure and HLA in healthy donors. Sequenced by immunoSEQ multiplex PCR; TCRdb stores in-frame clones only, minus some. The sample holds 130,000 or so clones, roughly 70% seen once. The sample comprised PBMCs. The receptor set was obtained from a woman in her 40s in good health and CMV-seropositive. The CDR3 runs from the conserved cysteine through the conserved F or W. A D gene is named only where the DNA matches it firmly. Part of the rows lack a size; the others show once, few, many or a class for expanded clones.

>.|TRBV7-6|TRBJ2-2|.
CASTRTVNTGELFF
TGTGCCAGCACCAGGACAGTGAACACCGGGGAGCTGTTTTTT
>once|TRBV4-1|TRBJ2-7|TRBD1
CASSRQGDPIFEQYF
TGCGCCAGCAGCCGGCAGGGGGACCCTATTTTCGAGCAGTACTTC
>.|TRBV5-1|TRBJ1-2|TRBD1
CASSLVSGQGPKYGYTF
TGCGCCAGCAGCTTGGTGTCGGGACAGGGTCCTAAGTATGGCTACACCTTC
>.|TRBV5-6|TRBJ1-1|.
CASSPRGGTEAFF
TGTGCCAGCAGTCCGCGGGGAGGCACTGAAGCTTTCTTT
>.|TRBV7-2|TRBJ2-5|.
CASSILGGQETQYF
TGTGCCAGCAGCATACTTGGGGGGCAAGAGACCCAGTACTTC
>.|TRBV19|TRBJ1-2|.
CASMIPGGLNGYTF
TGTGCCAGTATGATTCCCGGGGGTTTGAATGGCTACACCTTC
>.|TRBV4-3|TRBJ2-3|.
CASSQGLSQVVTDTQYF
TGCGCCAGCAGCCAAGGTTTATCCCAGGTGGTCACAGATACGCAGTATTTT
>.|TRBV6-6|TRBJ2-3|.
CASRTGDTQYF
TGTGCCAGCAGGACGGGTGATACGCAGTATTTT
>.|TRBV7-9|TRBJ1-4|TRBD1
CASSIATGFNEKLFF
TGTGCCAGCAGCATAGCGACAGGGTTTAATGAAAAACTGTTTTTT
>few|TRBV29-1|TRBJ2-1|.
CSVVGRGNEQFF
TGCAGCGTTGTTGGCCGAGGGAATGAGCAGTTCTTC
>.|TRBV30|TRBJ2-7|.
CAWIESYEQYF
TGTGCCTGGATCGAGAGCTACGAGCAGTACTTC
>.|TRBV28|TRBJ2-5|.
CASSSPAGYRAQYF
TGTGCCAGCAGCTCCCCCGCCGGGTATCGGGCCCAGTACTTC
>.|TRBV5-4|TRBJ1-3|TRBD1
CASSLATDRSSGNTIYF
TGTGCCAGCAGCTTGGCCACGGACAGGAGCTCTGGAAACACCATATATTTT
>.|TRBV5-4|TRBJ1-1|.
CASSSTGRDTEAFF
TGTGCCAGCAGTTCAACAGGGCGGGACACTGAAGCTTTCTTT
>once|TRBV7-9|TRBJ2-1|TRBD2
CASSAPFRLAGLRNEQFF
TGTGCCAGCAGCGCACCCTTCCGACTAGCGGGGTTGCGCAATGAGCAGTTCTTC
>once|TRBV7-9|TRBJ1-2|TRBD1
CASSGSRDSVSVGHYTF
TGTGCCAGCAGCGGGTCCCGGGACAGTGTTTCAGTTGGTCATTACACCTTC
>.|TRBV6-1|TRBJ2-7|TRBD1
CASSVRTGGKYEQYF
TGTGCCAGCAGTGTACGGACAGGGGGGAAGTACGAGCAGTACTTC
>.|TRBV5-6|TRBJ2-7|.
CASSVGGVHEQYF
TGTGCCAGCAGCGTAGGGGGGGTCCACGAGCAGTACTTC
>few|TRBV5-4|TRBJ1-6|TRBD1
CASSSDKGAASPLHF
TGTGCCAGCAGCTCGGACAAGGGGGCAGCCTCACCCCTCCACTTT
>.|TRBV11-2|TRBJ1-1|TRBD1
CASGQGMNTEAFF
TGTGCCAGCGGACAGGGGATGAACACTGAAGCTTTCTTT
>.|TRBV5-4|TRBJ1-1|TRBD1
CASSTGQGATEAFF
TGTGCCAGCAGCACGGGACAGGGTGCCACTGAAGCTTTCTTT
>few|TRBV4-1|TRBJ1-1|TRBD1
CASSQVGTGGTEAFF
TGCGCCAGCAGCCAAGTCGGGACAGGGGGGACTGAAGCTTTCTTT
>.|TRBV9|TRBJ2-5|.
CASSVGTTETQYF
TGTGCCAGCAGCGTAGGGACTACCGAGACCCAGTACTTC
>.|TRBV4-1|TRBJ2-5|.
CASGRGMGASETQYF
TGCGCCAGCGGAAGGGGGATGGGGGCGTCGGAGACCCAGTACTTC
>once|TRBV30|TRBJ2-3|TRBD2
CAWSVRGGRNTDTQYF
TGTGCCTGGAGTGTTCGGGGGGGCCGAAACACAGATACGCAGTATTTT
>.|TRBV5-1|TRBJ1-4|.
CASSRGQINEKLFF
TGCGCCAGCAGCCGCGGACAGATTAATGAAAAACTGTTTTTT
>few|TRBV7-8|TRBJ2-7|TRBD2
CASSYLIAGVTSYEQYF
TGTGCCAGCAGCTACCTTATAGCGGGAGTCACCTCCTACGAGCAGTACTTC
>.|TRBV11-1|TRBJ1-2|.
CASSPDRSYGYTF
TGTGCCAGCAGCCCCGACAGGAGTTATGGCTACACCTTC
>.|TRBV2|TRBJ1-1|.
CASSVSQGNTEAFF
TGTGCCAGCAGTGTTTCTCAGGGGAACACTGAAGCTTTCTTT
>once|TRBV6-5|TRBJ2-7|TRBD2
CASSYVGLTSYEQYF
TGTGCCAGCAGTTACGTGGGACTAACTTCCTACGAGCAGTACTTC
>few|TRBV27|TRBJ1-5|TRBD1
CASSLLGLTGDDQPQHF
TGTGCCAGCAGTTTATTAGGTCTAACAGGGGATGATCAGCCCCAGCATTTT
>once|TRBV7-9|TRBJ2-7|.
CASSLATGTPYEQYF
TGTGCCAGCAGCTTAGCCACCGGTACCCCTTACGAGCAGTACTTC
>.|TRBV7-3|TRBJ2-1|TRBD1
CASSPPGQGYNEQFF
TGTGCCAGCAGCCCACCGGGACAGGGTTACAATGAGCAGTTCTTC
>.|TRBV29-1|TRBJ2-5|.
CSVVQRETQYF
TGCAGCGTTGTTCAGAGGGAGACCCAGTACTTC
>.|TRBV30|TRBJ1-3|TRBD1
CAWIAGGIGNTIYF
TGTGCCTGGATCGCAGGGGGCATCGGAAACACCATATATTTT
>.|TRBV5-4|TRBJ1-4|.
CASSRGAPGEKLFF
TGTGCCAGCAGTCGCGGGGCCCCAGGGGAAAAACTGTTTTTT
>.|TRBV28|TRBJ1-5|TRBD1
CASSLGQVRNQPQHF
TGTGCCAGCAGTTTAGGACAGGTCCGCAATCAGCCCCAGCATTTT
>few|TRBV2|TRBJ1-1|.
CASSEWGEGAFF
TGTGCCAGCAGTGAGTGGGGAGAAGGGGCTTTCTTT
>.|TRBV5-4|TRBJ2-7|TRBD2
CASSRGGLTSSYEQYF
TGTGCCAGCAGCCGGGGGGGGCTAACGAGCTCCTACGAGCAGTACTTC
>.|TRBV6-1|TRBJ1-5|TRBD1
CASRTTGAHNQPQHF
TGTGCCAGCAGGACTACAGGGGCTCACAATCAGCCCCAGCATTTT
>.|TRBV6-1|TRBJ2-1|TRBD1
CASRGTGGNEQFF
TGTGCCAGCAGGGGTACAGGGGGCAATGAGCAGTTCTTC
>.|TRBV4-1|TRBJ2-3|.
CASSQQSTDTQYF
TGCGCCAGCAGCCAGCAGAGCACAGATACGCAGTATTTT
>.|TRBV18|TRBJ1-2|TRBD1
CASSPDGTGFYGYTF
TGTGCCAGCTCACCCGACGGGACAGGATTCTATGGCTACACCTTC
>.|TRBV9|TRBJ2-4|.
CASSVAQGGLAKNIQYF
TGTGCCAGCAGCGTAGCCCAGGGTGGTCTAGCCAAAAACATTCAGTACTTC
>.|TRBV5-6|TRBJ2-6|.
CASSREGQLVSGANVLTF
TGTGCCAGCAGCCGAGAGGGCCAATTGGTCTCTGGGGCCAACGTCCTGACTTTC
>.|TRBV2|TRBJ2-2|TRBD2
CASRGGLAGDTGELFF
TGTGCCAGCAGGGGGGGACTAGCGGGGGATACCGGGGAGCTGTTTTTT
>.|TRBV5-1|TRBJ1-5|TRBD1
CASSRTGDSNQPQHF
TGCGCCAGCAGCAGGACAGGGGATAGCAATCAGCCCCAGCATTTT
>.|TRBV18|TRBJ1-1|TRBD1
CASSPAGQGTAEAFF
TGTGCCAGCTCACCCGCGGGACAGGGTACCGCTGAAGCTTTCTTT
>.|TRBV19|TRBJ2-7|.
CASFSTATSSYEQYF
TGTGCCAGTTTCTCGACAGCGACAAGCTCCTACGAGCAGTACTTC
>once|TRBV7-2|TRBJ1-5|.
CASSRPGGNQPQHF
TGTGCCAGCAGCCGACCAGGGGGCAATCAGCCCCAGCATTTT
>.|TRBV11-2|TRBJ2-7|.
CASSFSDSYEQYF
TGTGCCAGCAGCTTCAGTGATTCCTACGAGCAGTACTTC
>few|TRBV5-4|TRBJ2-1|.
CASSLSGLDEQFF
TGTGCCAGCAGCTTGTCAGGGTTGGATGAGCAGTTCTTC
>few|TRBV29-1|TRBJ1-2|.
CSVVVVSSDGYTF
TGCAGCGTTGTCGTGGTCTCCAGCGATGGCTACACCTTC
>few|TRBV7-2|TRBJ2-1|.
CASSLTENEQFF
TGTGCCAGCAGCTTGACAGAGAATGAGCAGTTCTTC
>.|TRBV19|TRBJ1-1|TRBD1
CASSEGQGAIYGTEAFF
TGTGCCAGTAGCGAGGGACAGGGGGCGATTTACGGCACTGAAGCTTTCTTT
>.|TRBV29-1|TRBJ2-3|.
CSVGTQRGWDTQYF
TGCAGCGTAGGCACACAACGAGGGTGGGATACGCAGTATTTT
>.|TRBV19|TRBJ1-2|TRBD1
CASSTGTGPRDGYTF
TGTGCCAGTAGCACAGGGACAGGCCCTCGGGATGGCTACACCTTC
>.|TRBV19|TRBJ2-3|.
CASSIEGLVPATDTQYF
TGTGCCAGTAGTATAGAAGGACTGGTGCCGGCCACAGATACGCAGTATTTT
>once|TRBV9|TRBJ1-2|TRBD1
CASSPPDRSINHGYTF
TGTGCCAGCAGCCCACCGGACAGGTCGATTAATCATGGCTACACCTTC